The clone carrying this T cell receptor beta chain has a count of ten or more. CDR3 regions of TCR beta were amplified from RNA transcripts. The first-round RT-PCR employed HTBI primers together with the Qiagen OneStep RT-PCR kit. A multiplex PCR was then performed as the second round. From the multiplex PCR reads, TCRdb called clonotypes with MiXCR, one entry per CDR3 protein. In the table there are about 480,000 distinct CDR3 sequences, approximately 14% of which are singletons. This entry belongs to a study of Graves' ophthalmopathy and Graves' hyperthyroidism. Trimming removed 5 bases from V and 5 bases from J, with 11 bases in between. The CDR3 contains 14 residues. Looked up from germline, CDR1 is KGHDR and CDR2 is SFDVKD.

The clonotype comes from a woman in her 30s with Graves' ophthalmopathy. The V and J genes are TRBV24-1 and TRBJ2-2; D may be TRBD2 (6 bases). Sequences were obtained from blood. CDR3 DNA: TGTGCCACCAGTGCCGCCGGAGGGACCGGGGAGCTGTTTTTT. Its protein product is CATSAAGGTGELFF.